This T cell receptor beta chain was profiled in a study of siplizumab effects on memory and regulatory T cells. Germline CDR1 SGHTA, CDR2 FQGTGA. V was pared by 4 bases and J by 0 bases, with 16 bases between. The CDR3 spans 17 residues. Profiling relied on immunoSEQ multiplex PCR, and the TCRdb table lists in-frame clones only, not all of them. The profile shows approximately 94,000 clones, roughly 96% of them singletons. Study observations and caveats: A minor fraction of alloreactive clones, and no more, mapped to unstimulated subsets. A mean of around 65% of mappable alloreactive CD4+ clones were Treg-derived with siplizumab, compared with roughly 27% in controls. Naive T cells were seemingly more diverse than memory cells, and major contributions to the alloresponse seemed to be made by them.

Of note for this clone: The antigen is not known.

The V gene is TRBV7-3, the J gene TRBJ1-3; perhaps TRBD1 as D (5 bases). This sequence originates from a human donor in good health. The sample was naive CD4+ T cells sorted from blood. The CDR3 nucleotides are TGTGCCAGCAGCTCCGGGGGAGGGGATAACTCTGGAAACACCATATATTTT. Translating it yields CASSSGGGDNSGNTIYF.